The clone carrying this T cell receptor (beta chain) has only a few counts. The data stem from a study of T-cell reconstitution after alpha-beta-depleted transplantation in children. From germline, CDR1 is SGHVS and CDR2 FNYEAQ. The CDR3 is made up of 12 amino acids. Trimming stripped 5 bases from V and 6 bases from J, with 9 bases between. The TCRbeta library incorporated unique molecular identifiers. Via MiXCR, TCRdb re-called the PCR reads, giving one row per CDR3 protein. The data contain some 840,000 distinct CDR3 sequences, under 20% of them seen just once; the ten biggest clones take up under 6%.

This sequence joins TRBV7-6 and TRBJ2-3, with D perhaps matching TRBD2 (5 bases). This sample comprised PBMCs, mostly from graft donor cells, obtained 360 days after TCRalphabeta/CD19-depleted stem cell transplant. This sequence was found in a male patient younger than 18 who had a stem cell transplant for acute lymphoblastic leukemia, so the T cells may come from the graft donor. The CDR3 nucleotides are TGTGCCAGCAGCGGAGGTCTGGATACGCAGTATTTT. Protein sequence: CASSGGLDTQYF. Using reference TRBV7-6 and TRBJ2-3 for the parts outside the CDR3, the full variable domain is GAGVSQSPRYKVTKRGQDVALRCDPISGHVSLYWYRQALGQGPEFLTYFNYEAQQDKSGLPNDRFSAERPEGSISTLTIQRTEQRDSAMYRCASSGGLDTQYFGPGTRLTVL.